Each of the 20 T cell receptor beta chains below was sequenced from the same sample in a study of identifying expanded T cells in peripheral blood. The repertoire was sequenced with immunoSEQ multiplex PCR; TCRdb's copy has only in-frame clones and lacks some. This sample has some 99,000 clones, with about 88% found just once. Sequencing was done on a sample of blood. The source is a person aged 18 to 75 in good health.

The chain carries TRBV11-3 and TRBJ2-1; a possible D gene is TRBD1 (5 bases). The germline gives CDR1 SGHNT, CDR2 YENEEA. There are 12 residues in the CDR3. The V gene lost 2 bases and the J gene lost 8 bases, with 7 bases spanning the gap. For the CDR3, the DNA is TGTGCCAGCAGCTTAACCAGGGATGAGCAGTTCTTC. This encodes CASSLTRDEQFF.

The rearrangement joins TRBV9 to TRBJ1-1; TRBD1 matches 7 bases. Trimming took 2 bases from V and 0 from J; bases not matched to a gene: 4. Germline V CDR1 and CDR2: SGDLS, YYNGEE. The CDR3 is 15 residues long. The DNA of the CDR3 is TGTGCCAGCAGCGTGGGGACAGATTTGAACACTGAAGCTTTCTTT. Translating gives CASSVGTDLNTEAFF.

This clone was observed a single time. The genes are TRBV28 and TRBJ2-7; 10 bases map to TRBD2. Germline-derived CDR1 and CDR2 are MDHEN and SYDVKM. CDR3 length: 15 amino acids. With 4 bases clipped from V and 5 bases from J, the junction kept 8 bases outside the gene matches. The chain's CDR3 is CASSSVAGGLDEQYF. The CDR3 coding sequence is TGTGCCAGCAGTTCCGTAGCGGGAGGCCTCGACGAGCAGTACTTC.

The V call is TRBV29-1, the J call TRBJ1-2; the D is unclear. The CDR3 is 13 residues long. The V end lost 4 bases, the J end lost 3 bases, and 12 bases lay between the germline ends. CDR1 and CDR2 (germline): SQVTM, ANQGSEA. DNA of the CDR3: TGCAGCGTTGGAGCAGGTTTCGACTATGGCTACACCTTC. Its translation: CSVGAGFDYGYTF.

The chain links TRBV29-1 to TRBJ2-5; D gene uncertain. This CDR3 comprises 14 residues. V was cut by 3 bases and J by 5 bases, with 16 bases left in between. CDR1 and CDR2 (germline): SQVTM, ANQGSEA. CDR3 sequence reads: CSVESVGSLETQYF. The CDR3 DNA follows: TGCAGCGTTGAGAGTGTTGGGTCACTGGAGACCCAGTACTTC.

This chain joins TRBV5-1 and TRBJ1-4; 9 positions agree with TRBD1. Germline V CDR1 and CDR2: SGHRS, YFSETQ. This CDR3 comprises 14 residues. V gave up 2 bases and J gave up 8 bases; unmatched junction bases: 4. CDR3 in DNA: TGCGCCAGCAGCTTCGGACAGGGGCGGGAAAAACTGTTTTTT. Protein sequence: CASSFGQGREKLFF.

The chain recombines TRBV6-5 with TRBJ1-2; D gene ambiguous. The CDR3 is made up of 13 amino acids. CDR1 and CDR2 (germline): MNHEY, SVGAGI. V lost 8 bases to trimming and J lost 0 bases, with 10 bases between them. CDR3 in amino acids: CASEGKSNYGYTF. In DNA form, the CDR3 reads TGTGCCAGCGAGGGAAAGTCTAACTATGGCTACACCTTC.

This sequence joins TRBV6-5 and TRBJ2-7; D unresolved. Trimming removed 1 base at V and 3 bases at J, with 13 bases between. The germline V gene encodes CDR1 MNHEY and CDR2 SVGAGI. CDR3 length equals 15 residues. CDR3 sequence: CASSYFGGSDYEQYF. CDR3 nucleotide sequence: TGTGCCAGCAGTTACTTCGGCGGATCGGACTACGAGCAGTACTTC.

The chain uses TRBV18 and TRBJ2-3; unclear D gene. The CDR3 totals 13 residues. Trimming stripped 2 bases from V and 6 bases from J, with 9 bases between. The germline V gene encodes CDR1 KGHSH and CDR2 LQKENI. CDR3 nucleotide sequence: TGTGCCAGCTCACCAGCCAGGATGGATACGCAGTATTTT. The encoded protein is CASSPARMDTQYF.

This chain uses TRBV2 with TRBJ2-1, with 10 bases identical to TRBD2. The CDR3 consists of 15 residues. V was pared by 6 bases and J by 5 bases, with 7 bases of the junction left unmatched. CDR1 and CDR2 from the germline V gene are SNHLY and FYNNEI. CDR3 sequence: CASRETSGVNNEQFF. For the CDR3, the DNA is TGTGCCAGCAGGGAAACTAGCGGGGTCAACAATGAGCAGTTCTTC.

The CDR3 bases are TGTGCCAGCCTCTCGTGGGGCGGGAGCAAAGACGATGAGCAGTTCTTC. Translation gives CASLSWGGSKDDEQFF. The genes are TRBV27 and TRBJ2-1, with 7 positions matching TRBD2. The V and J ends lost 8 bases and 8 bases, in that order; junction bases with no gene match: 18. Germline CDR1 and CDR2: MNHEY and SMNVEV (reference sequence). This CDR3 region has 16 residues.

V is TRBV21-1 and J is TRBJ1-2. TRBV21-1 is a pseudogene segment. This CDR3 is 13 amino acids long. The CDR3 loop is CASSKGQAGGYTF. In DNA, the CDR3 is TGTGCCAGCAGCAAAGGGCAGGCGGGGGGCTACACCTTC.

The chain links TRBV19 to TRBJ2-7; the match to TRBD2 covers 8 bases. The CDR3 extends over 16 amino acids. V lost 1 base to trimming and J lost 3 bases; unmatched junction nucleotides: 8. Germline values: CDR1 LNHDA, CDR2 SQIVND (reference sequence). CDR3 nucleotide sequence: TGTGCCAGTAGTATAGTGGTGAGCGGGAGCTTCTACGAGCAGTACTTC. It translates to CASSIVVSGSFYEQYF.

The genes are TRBV5-1 and TRBJ2-7; the D gene could be TRBD1 or TRBD2 (6 bases each). There are 13 residues in the CDR3. Trimming took off 4 bases at V and 2 bases at J, with 10 bases between the two ends. Germline CDR1 SGHRS, CDR2 YFSETQ. DNA of the CDR3: TGCGCCAGCAGCGGAGGGGGTCCCTACGAGCAGTACTTC. Translating gives CASSGGGPYEQYF.

The rearrangement joins TRBV7-9 to TRBJ1-1; D uncertain. CDR1 and CDR2 (germline): SEHNR, FQNEAQ (reference sequence). V shed 1 base and J shed 5 bases, with 11 bases lying between them. This CDR3 comprises 14 residues. CDR3 DNA: TGTGCCAGCAGCTTAGTTTCTCGGGTAACTGAAGCTTTCTTT. Translation gives CASSLVSRVTEAFF.

The chain has TRBV7-6 and TRBJ1-3; 8 positions agree with TRBD1. The germline V gene has CDR1 SGHVS and CDR2 FNYEAQ. The CDR3 covers 16 residues. V shed 2 bases and J 4 bases; nucleotides not matched to a gene: 7. The CDR3 spells CASSLKSRQGGNTIYF. The DNA for the CDR3 is TGTGCCAGCAGCTTAAAATCGAGACAGGGGGGAAACACCATATATTTT. The full variable domain, in which reference TRBV7-6 and TRBJ1-3 provide the parts outside the CDR3, is GAGVSQSPRYKVTKRGQDVALRCDPISGHVSLYWYRQALGQGPEFLTYFNYEAQQDKSGLPNDRFSAERPEGSISTLTIQRTEQRDSAMYRCASSLKSRQGGNTIYFGEGSWLTVV.

The V call is TRBV28, the J call TRBJ2-3; D ambiguous. CDR3 size: 14 residues. The ends were cut back, 5 bases at V and 1 base at J, with 10 bases in the middle. Germline V gene sequence: CDR1 MDHEN, CDR2 SYDVKM. DNA for the CDR3: TGTGCCAGCAGTCCGGGCGACGGCACAGATACGCAGTATTTT. Translating gives CASSPGDGTDTQYF.

V usage is TRBV5-4 and J usage is TRBJ2-3; D unclear. CDR1 SGHNT and CDR2 YYREEE come from the germline V gene (reference sequence). The CDR3 sequence is 11 residues long. Deletions cut 4 bases from V and 6 bases from J, with 6 bases between. In DNA, the CDR3 is TGTGCCAGCAGCCATGGGGATACGCAGTATTTT. It translates to CASSHGDTQYF.

The rearrangement uses TRBV14 and TRBJ2-7; TRBD1 agrees at 9 bases. The CDR3 consists of 14 residues. J lost 6 bases, V lost 4 bases, and 7 bases had no gene match. Per germline, CDR1 SGHDN and CDR2 FVKESK. The CDR3 reads CASSPTGGGREQYF. CDR3 nucleotide sequence: TGTGCCAGCAGCCCGACAGGGGGGGGCCGCGAGCAGTACTTC.

V and J are TRBV10-3 and TRBJ2-2; 7 bases map to TRBD1. This CDR3 is 16 amino acids long. With V trimmed by 3 bases and J by 4 bases, 8 bases remained unmatched. Germline CDR1 and CDR2: ENHRY and SYGVKD. CDR3 sequence: CAISDPRQGVTGELFF. CDR3 coding DNA: TGTGCCATCAGTGACCCGAGACAGGGCGTCACCGGGGAGCTGTTTTTT.